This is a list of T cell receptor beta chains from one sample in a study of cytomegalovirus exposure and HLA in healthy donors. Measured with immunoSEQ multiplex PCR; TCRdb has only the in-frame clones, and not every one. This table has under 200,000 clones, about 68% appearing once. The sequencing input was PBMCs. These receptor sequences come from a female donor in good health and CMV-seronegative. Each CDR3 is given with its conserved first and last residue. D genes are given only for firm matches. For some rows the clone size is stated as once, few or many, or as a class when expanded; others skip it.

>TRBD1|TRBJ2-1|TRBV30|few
CAWRRGGQGFGEQFF
TGTGCCTGGAGGCGTGGGGGACAGGGCTTCGGTGAGCAGTTCTTC
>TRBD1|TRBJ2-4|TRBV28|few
CASSYGTENIQYF
TGTGCCAGCAGTTACGGGACAGAAAACATTCAGTACTTC
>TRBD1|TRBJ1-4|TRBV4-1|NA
CASSLGQGGEKLFF
TGCGCCAGCAGCCTCGGACAGGGAGGCGAAAAACTGTTTTTT
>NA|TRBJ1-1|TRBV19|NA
CASSVFEGRITEAFF
TGTGCCAGTAGTGTCTTTGAAGGGAGGATAACTGAAGCTTTCTTT
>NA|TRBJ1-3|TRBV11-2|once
CASSRQGNTIYF
TGTGCCAGCAGCAGACAGGGAAACACCATATATTTT
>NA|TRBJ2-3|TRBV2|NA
CAGGRDTQYF
TGTGCCGGGGGGAGAGATACGCAGTATTTT
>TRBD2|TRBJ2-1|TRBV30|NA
CAWSTTYMGGAYNEQFF
TGTGCCTGGAGTACGACCTACATGGGGGGGGCCTACAATGAGCAGTTCTTC
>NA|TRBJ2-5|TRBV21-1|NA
CASSHRGTSGQETQYF
TGTGCCAGCTCCCACCGGGGGACTAGCGGCCAAGAGACCCAGTACTTC
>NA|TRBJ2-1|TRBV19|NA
CASSGGTSSYNEQFF
TGTGCCAGTTCCGGGGGAACGAGCTCCTACAATGAGCAGTTCTTC
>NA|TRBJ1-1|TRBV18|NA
CASHPTRDTEAFF
TGTGCCAGCCACCCCACGCGGGACACTGAAGCTTTCTTT
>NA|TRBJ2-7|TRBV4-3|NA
CASSQEPQTFYEQYF
TGCGCCAGCAGCCAAGAACCACAGACGTTCTACGAGCAGTACTTC
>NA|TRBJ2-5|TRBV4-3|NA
CASSQVPPFGETQYF
TGCGCCAGCAGCCAAGTTCCTCCCTTCGGGGAGACCCAGTACTTC
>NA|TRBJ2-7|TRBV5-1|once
CASSLDGQSSYEQYF
TGCGCCAGCAGCTTGGACGGTCAAAGCTCCTACGAGCAGTACTTC
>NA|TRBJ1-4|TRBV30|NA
CAWSARSTTNEKLFF
TGTGCCTGGAGCGCGCGATCGACAACGAATGAAAAACTGTTTTTT
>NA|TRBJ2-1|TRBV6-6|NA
CASSQERQANEQFF
TGTGCCAGCAGTCAAGAAAGACAGGCAAATGAGCAGTTCTTC
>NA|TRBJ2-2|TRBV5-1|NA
CASSPLDNPRGGELFF
TGCGCCAGCAGCCCGTTGGACAACCCACGCGGCGGGGAGCTGTTTTTT
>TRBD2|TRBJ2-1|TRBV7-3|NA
CASSLGTSVYNEQFF
TGTGCCAGCAGCTTAGGGACTAGCGTTTACAATGAGCAGTTCTTC
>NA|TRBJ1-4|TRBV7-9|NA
CASSLEGFGEKLFF
TGTGCCAGCAGCTTGGAGGGATTTGGTGAAAAACTGTTTTTT
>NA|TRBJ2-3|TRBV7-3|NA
CASSFGGSDTQYF
TGTGCCAGCAGCTTTGGCGGATCAGATACGCAGTATTTT
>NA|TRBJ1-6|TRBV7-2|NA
CASSFNQNNSPLHF
TGTGCCAGCAGCTTTAATCAGAATAATTCACCCCTCCACTTT
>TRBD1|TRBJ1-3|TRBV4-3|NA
CASSLLTGGPGNTIYF
TGCGCCAGCAGCTTATTAACAGGGGGCCCTGGAAACACCATATATTTT
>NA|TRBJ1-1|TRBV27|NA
CASSFEGSMNTEAFF
TGTGCCAGCAGTTTCGAGGGATCCATGAACACTGAAGCTTTCTTT
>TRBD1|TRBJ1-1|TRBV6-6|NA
CASRGQGTGNTEAFF
TGTGCCAGCAGAGGACAGGGGACGGGGAACACTGAAGCTTTCTTT
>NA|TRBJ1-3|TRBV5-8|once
CASSLSGSSGNTIYF
TGTGCCAGCAGCTTGTCCGGGAGCTCTGGAAACACCATATATTTT
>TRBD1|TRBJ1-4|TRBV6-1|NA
CASRDRMGEKLFF
TGTGCCAGCAGGGACAGGATGGGTGAAAAACTGTTTTTT
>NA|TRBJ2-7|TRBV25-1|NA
CASSPPRAGRDEQYF
TGTGCCAGCAGTCCCCCGCGGGCGGGTCGGGACGAGCAGTACTTC
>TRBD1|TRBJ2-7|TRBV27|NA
CASSDRGKGYEQYF
TGTGCCAGCAGTGACAGGGGTAAGGGCTACGAGCAGTACTTC
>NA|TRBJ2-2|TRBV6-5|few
CASSYSPGEVSGELFF
TGTGCCAGCAGTTACAGTCCCGGAGAGGTTTCCGGGGAGCTGTTTTTT
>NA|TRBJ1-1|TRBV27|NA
CASSPIQGLIGAFF
TGTGCCAGCAGTCCGATACAGGGATTAATAGGGGCTTTCTTT
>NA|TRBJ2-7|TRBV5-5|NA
CASSSSGNYEQYF
TGTGCCAGCAGCTCCTCAGGGAACTACGAGCAGTACTTC
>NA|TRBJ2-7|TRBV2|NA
CASSELSGVDSYEQYF
TGTGCCAGCAGTGAATTGTCGGGGGTTGACTCCTACGAGCAGTACTTC
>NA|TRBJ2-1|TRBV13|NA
CASSLGGRGGNEQFF
TGTGCCAGCAGCTTAGGGGGCCGGGGTGGCAATGAGCAGTTCTTC
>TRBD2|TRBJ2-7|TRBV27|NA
CASSSGGEVNYEQYF
TGTGCCAGCAGTTCGGGGGGAGAGGTGAACTACGAGCAGTACTTC
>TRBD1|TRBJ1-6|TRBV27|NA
CASSLRGQGNSPLHF
TGTGCCAGCAGTTTAAGGGGACAGGGGAATTCACCCCTCCACTTT
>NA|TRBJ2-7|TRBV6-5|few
CASSFPGGEQYF
TGTGCCAGCAGTTTTCCCGGAGGGGAGCAGTACTTC
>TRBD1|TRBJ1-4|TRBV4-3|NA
CASSQDRTGVYEKLFF
TGCGCCAGCAGCCAAGATCGCACAGGGGTGTATGAAAAACTGTTTTTT
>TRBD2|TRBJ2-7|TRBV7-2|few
CASSLEAGGSYEQYF
TGTGCCAGCAGCTTAGAAGCGGGGGGCTCCTACGAGCAGTACTTC
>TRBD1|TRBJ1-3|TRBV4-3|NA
CASSQEGGTGGNTIYF
TGCGCCAGCAGCCAAGAGGGGGGGACAGGAGGAAACACCATATATTTT
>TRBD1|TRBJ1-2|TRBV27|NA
CASRRTGESGYTF
TGTGCCAGCAGACGGACAGGGGAAAGCGGCTACACCTTC
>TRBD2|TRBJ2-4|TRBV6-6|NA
CASREGGENIQYF
TGTGCCAGCAGAGAGGGAGGGGAAAACATTCAGTACTTC
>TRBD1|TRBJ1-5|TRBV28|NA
CASSNWDSRMVSNQPQHF
TGTGCCAGCAGTAACTGGGACAGTCGGATGGTTAGCAATCAGCCCCAGCATTTT
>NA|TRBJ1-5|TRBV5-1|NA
CASSPEGVSGNQPQHF
TGCGCCAGCAGCCCTGAAGGGGTATCGGGCAATCAGCCCCAGCATTTT
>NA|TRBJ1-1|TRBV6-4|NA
CASSDSGGEAFF
TGTGCCAGCAGTGACTCTGGGGGGGAAGCTTTCTTT
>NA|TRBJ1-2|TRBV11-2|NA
CASSLVLQSYGYTF
TGTGCCAGCAGCTTAGTCCTACAGTCCTATGGCTACACCTTC
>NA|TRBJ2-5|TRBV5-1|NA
CASSLRAGWEETQYF
TGCGCCAGCAGCTTGAGGGCAGGGTGGGAAGAGACCCAGTACTTC
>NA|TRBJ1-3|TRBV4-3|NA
CASSQDESPGNTIYF
TGCGCCAGCAGCCAAGATGAGTCTCCTGGAAACACCATATATTTT
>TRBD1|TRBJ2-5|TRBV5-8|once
CASSLAPHSGGQETQYF
TGTGCCAGCAGCTTGGCGCCACACTCAGGGGGCCAAGAGACCCAGTACTTC
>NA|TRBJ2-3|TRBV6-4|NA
CASSEAGGTDTQYF
TGTGCCAGCAGTGAGGCAGGGGGCACAGATACGCAGTATTTT
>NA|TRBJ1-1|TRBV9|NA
CASSVGGITEAFF
TGTGCCAGCAGCGTAGGAGGGATCACTGAAGCTTTCTTT
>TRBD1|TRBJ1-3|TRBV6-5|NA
CASSPGTGTSIYF
TGTGCCAGCAGCCCCGGGACAGGGACCTCCATATATTTT
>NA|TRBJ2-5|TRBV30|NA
CALTRGGETQYF
TGTGCCTTGACCCGGGGAGGAGAGACCCAGTACTTC
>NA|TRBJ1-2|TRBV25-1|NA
CASSVAGVKGYGYTF
TGTGCCAGCAGTGTCGCGGGGGTCAAGGGCTATGGCTACACCTTC
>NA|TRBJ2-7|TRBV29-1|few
CSVDPQGSSYEQYF
TGCAGCGTTGATCCCCAGGGGAGTTCCTACGAGCAGTACTTC
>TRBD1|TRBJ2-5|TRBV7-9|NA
CASSPRDRAAETQYF
TGTGCCAGCAGCCCCCGAGACAGGGCGGCAGAGACCCAGTACTTC
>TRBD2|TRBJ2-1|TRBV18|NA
CASSPTSGITYNEQFF
TGTGCCAGCTCACCAACTAGCGGGATAACCTACAATGAGCAGTTCTTC
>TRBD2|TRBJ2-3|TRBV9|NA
CASSPQPGLDTDTQYF
TGTGCCAGCAGCCCGCAACCGGGACTAGATACAGATACGCAGTATTTT
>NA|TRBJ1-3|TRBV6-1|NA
CASSEQQGGNTIYF
TGTGCCAGCAGTGAACAACAGGGTGGAAACACCATATATTTT